This entry features one TCR beta chain sequence. Germline CDR1 KGHDR, CDR2 SFDVKD. The trim removed 7 bases at V and 4 bases at J, leaving 8 bases unmatched. The CDR3 runs 15 residues. These data belong to a study of blood T cell repertoires in COVID-19. Study context: The United States, Italy and Spain provided the acute and convalescent COVID-19 samples. The cDNA or gDNA used as material had been derived from T cells, B-cell-depleted T cells, or PBMCs.

In the original analysis: Amplification of reference gene primers was used by the study to estimate nucleated cell counts. Libraries were prepared by immunoSEQ multiplex PCR; TCRdb keeps only in-frame clonotypes and omits some of them. V, J and clone size are those of that table, while D and trimming were read from the DNA. Found here are 500,000 to 600,000 clones, 85% to 90% of them singletons; the top ten hold 7.8%. The material sequenced was peripheral blood. This TCR was sampled from a woman in her forties or fifties with COVID-19, enrolled during active disease. This chain joins TRBV24-1 and TRBJ2-2; 7 positions agree with TRBD1. CDR3 protein: CATRQGGAGTGELFF. CDR3 coding DNA: TGTGCCACCAGGCAAGGGGGCGCGGGCACCGGGGAGCTGTTTTTT.